These 10 T cell receptor beta chains originate from one sample sequenced in a study of blood T cell repertoires in COVID-19. Produced via immunoSEQ multiplex PCR; TCRdb's table is partial and in-frame only. The table records 120,000 or so clones, approximately 82% of them present only once. The sequencing sample was made of peripheral blood. The source of these receptors is a man at least 80 years old with active or convalescent COVID-19.

The chain carries TRBV16 and TRBJ1-3; TRBD1 aligns across 7 bases. This CDR3 has 12 residues. Looked up from germline, CDR1 is KGHSY and CDR2 is FQNENV. The V and J ends lost 5 bases and 10 bases, in that order; junction bases with no gene match: 5. The CDR3 loop reads CASSSRTGTIYF. The CDR3 DNA sequence: TGTGCCAGCAGCTCCCGGACAGGAACCATATATTTT. The complete variable domain, with remaining parts taken from reference TRBV16 and TRBJ1-3, reads GEEVAQTPKHLVRGEGQKAKLYCAPIKGHSYVFWYQQVLKNEFKFLISFQNENVFDETGMPKERFSAKCLPNSPCSLEIQATKLEDSAVYFCASSSRTGTIYFGEGSWLTVV.

This rearrangement joins TRBV13 to TRBJ2-2, with 10 bases that match TRBD2. The CDR3 spans 17 residues. V was clipped by 2 bases and J by 1 base; unmatched bases: 4. Germline CDR1 is PRHDT and CDR2 is FYEKMQ (reference sequence). The CDR3 region is CASSLIAGGRNTGELFF. The CDR3 DNA is TGTGCCAGCAGCTTAATAGCGGGGGGCAGGAACACCGGGGAGCTGTTTTTT.

This clone was seen just once. The rearrangement links TRBV19 to TRBJ1-5; 9 bases map to TRBD1. The CDR3 has 14 residues. Germline CDR1 is LNHDA and CDR2 is SQIVND (reference sequence). The J segment lost 6 bases and the V segment lost 5 bases, leaving 5 bases of the junction unmatched. The CDR3 protein is CASSPQGASQPQHF. Written as DNA, the CDR3 is TGTGCCAGTAGTCCACAGGGGGCCAGTCAGCCCCAGCATTTT.

This chain's CDR3 is CASSLSGYGTEAFF. The CDR3 nucleotides are TGTGCCAGCAGCTTGTCAGGGTATGGCACTGAAGCTTTCTTT. The rearrangement uses TRBV11-2 and TRBJ1-1; perhaps TRBD1 as D (5 bases). CDR1 and CDR2 (germline): SGHAT, FQNNGV. V was pared by 3 bases and J by 4 bases, with 12 bases between. The CDR3 runs 14 residues.

CDR3 amino acids: CASTELGGTQETQYF. CDR3 in DNA: TGTGCCAGTACCGAGCTGGGGGGGACCCAAGAGACCCAGTACTTC. This chain uses TRBV19 with TRBJ2-5, with 7 positions matching TRBD2. Germline V gene data show CDR1 as LNHDA and CDR2 as SQIVND (reference sequence). The V gene end was trimmed by 7 bases and the J gene end by 1 base; junction bases not matched to a gene: 9. The CDR3 length is 15 residues.

This clone came up once. CDR3 DNA sequence: TGTGCCAGCAGCTTAGGATACCAGGCCTACGAGCAGTACTTC. Translation gives CASSLGYQAYEQYF. The chain carries TRBV7-2 and TRBJ2-7; no clear D. Germline-derived CDR1 and CDR2 are SGHTA and FQGNSA. The V and J ends lost 1 base and 2 bases respectively, with 9 bases between them. The CDR3 totals 14 residues.

For the CDR3, the DNA is TGTGCCAGCAGCCAAGATACGGGAAACGAGCAGTACTTC. Its translation: CASSQDTGNEQYF. The chain employs TRBV4-2 and TRBJ2-7, with TRBD2 as a possible D gene (5 bases). Germline loops: CDR1 LGHNA, CDR2 YNFKEQ. Deletions cut 0 bases from V and 5 bases from J, with 8 bases between. The CDR3 covers 13 residues.

The chain couples TRBV2 to TRBJ1-6; 9 nucleotides align to TRBD1. V was pared by 6 bases and J by 6 bases, with 3 bases of the junction left unmatched. This CDR3 has 14 residues. CDR1 SNHLY and CDR2 FYNNEI come from the germline V gene. CDR3 in amino acids: CASRGTGSNSPLHF. CDR3 nucleotide sequence: TGTGCCAGCAGAGGGACAGGGTCTAATTCACCCCTCCACTTT.

The rearrangement uses TRBV11-3 and TRBJ2-1; 7 nucleotides line up with TRBD2. Germline V gene data show CDR1 as SGHNT and CDR2 as YENEEA. This CDR3 spans 16 amino acids. The J segment lost 2 bases and the V segment lost 1 base, leaving 5 bases of the junction unmatched. The CDR3 protein is CASSLVWGGTYNEQFF. CDR3 nucleotide sequence: TGTGCCAGCAGCTTAGTCTGGGGGGGTACCTACAATGAGCAGTTCTTC.

The CDR3 coding sequence is TGTGCCAGCAGCTTTGGAGAGGGGGCGGACTACACCTTC. Encoded protein: CASSFGEGADYTF. The V and J genes are TRBV5-6 and TRBJ1-2; 7 bases align to TRBD1. Germline CDR1 reads SGHDT; CDR2 reads YYEEEE. The CDR3 is made up of 13 amino acids. Trimming removed 2 bases from V and 10 bases from J; junction bases left unmatched: 8.